This T cell receptor (beta chain) is from a study of T cells expressing NK-cell markers. TCRdb reprocessed the 5' RACE reads and stores each CDR3 protein as one record, lacking DNA. The clone table shows about 180,000 distinct CDR3 sequences, with the ten largest holding about 19%. This CDR3 region has 13 residues. Per the germline V gene, CDR1 is MNHEY and CDR2 is SMNVEV (reference sequence). This clonotype was sampled from a man aged 18-75 years in good health. The genes are TRBV27 and TRBJ1-1; TCRdb proposes TRBD1, but this gene call is untestable without DNA. The sequenced sample consisted of blood T cells: a sorted CD56 or NKG2C T cell subset, CD4+ or CD8+ T cells, or bulk PBMC T cells (not recorded which). CDR3 residues: CASRTAMNTEAFF.